This T cell receptor beta chain was captured in a study of beta chain features in type 1 diabetes. Study-wide results and limits: TCRB CDR3 length was moderately but significantly reduced in all four CD4+ subsets of Type 1 diabetes patients.

Expressed TCRB transcripts were sequenced after all isolated RNA was converted to cDNA. Profiling relied on immunoSEQ multiplex PCR, and the TCRdb table lists in-frame clones only, not all of them. This sample has 160,000 or so clones, with around 8% found just once. In this sample, this clone turned up a few times. Its antigen is as yet unknown. Germline values: CDR1 PRHDT, CDR2 FYEKMQ (reference sequence). This CDR3 region has 12 residues. The V end was cut by 3 bases, the J end by 10 bases, with 10 bases between. The sequenced sample was central memory CD4+ T cells from blood. The clonotype comes from a woman between 18 and 29 years old with type 1 diabetes. The chain joins TRBV13 to TRBJ2-1; D is unclear. This chain's CDR3 is CASSFLTPEQFF. The CDR3 DNA reads as TGTGCCAGCAGCTTCTTGACTCCGGAGCAGTTCTTC.